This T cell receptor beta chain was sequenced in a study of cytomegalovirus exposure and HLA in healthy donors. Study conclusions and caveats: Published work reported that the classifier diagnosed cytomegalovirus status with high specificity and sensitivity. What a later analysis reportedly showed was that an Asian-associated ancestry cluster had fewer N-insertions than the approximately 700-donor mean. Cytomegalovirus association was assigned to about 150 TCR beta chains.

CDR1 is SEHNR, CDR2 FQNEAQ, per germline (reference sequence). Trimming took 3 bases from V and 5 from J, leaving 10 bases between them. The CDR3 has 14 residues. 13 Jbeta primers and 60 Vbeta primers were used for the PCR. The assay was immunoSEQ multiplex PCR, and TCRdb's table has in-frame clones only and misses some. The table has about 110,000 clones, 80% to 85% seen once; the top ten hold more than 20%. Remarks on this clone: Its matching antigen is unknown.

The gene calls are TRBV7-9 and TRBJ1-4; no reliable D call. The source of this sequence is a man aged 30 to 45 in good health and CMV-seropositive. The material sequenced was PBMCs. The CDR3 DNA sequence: TGTGCCAGCAGCTTGAGACACCGAAATGAAAAACTGTTTTTT. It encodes CASSLRHRNEKLFF. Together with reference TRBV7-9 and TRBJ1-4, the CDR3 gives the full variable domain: DTGVSQNPRHKITKRGQNVTFRCDPISEHNRLYWYRQTLGQGPEFLTYFQNEAQLEKSRLLSDRFSAERPKGSFSTLEIQRTEQGDSAMYLCASSLRHRNEKLFFGSGTQLSVL.